What follows describes a single T cell receptor (beta chain). The entry originates in a study of blood T cell repertoires in COVID-19. Study overall: Nucleic acid was either cDNA or gDNA, and it came from T cells, B-cell-depleted T cells, or PBMCs.

Living in 20 to 30 US areas, the participants were between roughly 18 and 90 years of age. Cohort 3 recovery required two negative PCRs, clearance, or symptom resolution. V gave up 4 bases and J gave up 6 bases, with 8 bases separating them. This CDR3 comprises 13 residues. Germline lookup yields CDR1 KGHDR and CDR2 SFDVKD. Methods used by the authors: Cell counts per sample came from amplifying reference gene primers. TCRdb's copy holds only in-frame clones and misses some; the assay was immunoSEQ multiplex PCR. The V and J calls and the clone size are those of that table, but D and trimming were determined from the DNA. Of about 480,000 clones listed, approximately 87% are singletons.

The origin of this receptor is a woman aged 40 to 49 who had recovered from COVID-19. The chain combines TRBV24-1 with TRBJ2-2; D is uncertain. Sequencing was done on a sample of PBMCs or T cells enriched from blood (not recorded which). CDR3 sequence (DNA): TGTGCCACCAGTGACCGACTGGCCGGGGAGCTGTTTTTT. It is translated as CATSDRLAGELFF.